This T cell receptor (beta chain) was observed in a study of cytomegalovirus exposure and HLA in healthy donors (dated by TCRdb to between 2016 and 2019). Regarding the complete study: According to an earlier analysis of 587 of the donors, about 179 million T cells yielded some 110 million unique TCR beta sequences and about 280 Gb of sequence data. About 330 gigabases of sequencing data and around 90 million unique TCR sequences made up an early release that covered several hundred HLA-typed donors. Of the 398 genotyped donors, about 84% fell in the genetic ancestry cluster associated with self-reported Caucasian donors. The study aimed to test whether cataloging public T cell receptors could reveal signatures of past pathogen exposure. Using immunosequencing, the study profiled T cell repertoires from approximately 700 subjects and related those repertoires to cytomegalovirus serostatus. A separate validation cohort of roughly 130 different subjects was used in addition to the roughly 670-subject first cohort. The study combined high-throughput TCR immunosequencing, statistical association of individual TCRs with disease status, and machine learning to predict cytomegalovirus infection status. In a later analysis, previously published TCR beta repertoires from some 640 donors were re-analyzed and high-resolution HLA genotyping was added so that TCR occurrence patterns could be studied. The later analysis used no new phenotypic data to find candidate immune exposures, relying instead on TCR beta sequences and their occurrence across donors. To decide whether each TCR beta V gene segment behaved as functional or pseudogenic, an earlier analysis of 587 of the donors relied on high-throughput TCR beta sequencing. Donor age, sex, ethnicity and CMV serostatus were compiled together with the repertoire data. A later genetic analysis took genome-wide SNP genotypes for about three fifths of the 666 donors and used that subset as a discovery cohort. Every discovery cohort repertoire had been produced on one sequencing platform. HLA typing covered class I and class II loci at four-digit resolution. Typing coverage differed by locus: A, B, C, DRB1 and DQB1 were typed in about 629-640 donors, DQA1 in around 500, DPA1 in 606, and DPB1 in just under 490. Five DR-DQ haplotypes were handled as single units for association and clustering because linkage in the cohort was strong. Among around 400 genotyped donors of the cohort, an average of around 240,000 unique TCR beta nucleotide sequences were sequenced per donor, roughly 20% of them non-productive. Results the study describes overall, beyond this receptor: The only immune exposure information available for the cohort was CMV serostatus. In a later analysis, several top co-occurrence clusters were reported to appear linked to parvovirus B19, influenza, CMV and Epstein-Barr virus. Correlated functional status among segregating V segments might be attributable to linkage disequilibrium, but an unknown experimental factor could not be ruled out. The classifier was reported to diagnose cytomegalovirus status with high specificity and sensitivity in both the original cohort and the validation cohort. Because HLA typing was missing for some donors at each locus, association tests included only the typed subset. The 87-base-pair reads could not distinguish some IMGT-functional V segments, including TRBV6-2 and TRBV6-3, so those segments were excluded. In vitro tests confirmed that a few of the cytomegalovirus-associated TCR beta chains recognize cytomegalovirus antigens. A cluster of highly shared sequence variants was judged likely to represent a technical artifact of the sequencing pipeline. This cohort had only TCR beta chains sequenced, and the lack of alpha or paired-chain data limited which features could be detected. The presence/absence analyses assumed that sequencing depth was roughly uniform across donors, and that assumption may not be true. The study listed 150 to 200 TCR beta chains as associated with cytomegalovirus. At a false discovery rate of 0.05, a later analysis linked some 17,000 TCR beta sequences to specific HLA alleles. In a later analysis, the rate of TCR association differed among HLA loci, with DRB1 alleles having the most associated TCRs and HLA-C alleles having the fewest. In an earlier analysis of around 500 of the donors, most TCR beta V segments appeared in productive rearrangements about 87% or about 30% of the time, broadly matching IMGT annotations. In a later analysis, HLA-associated TCR beta chains showed more clonal expansion and lower generation probabilities than non-associated chains that were equally common. A further reported finding was that TCR beta sequences accurately predicted the HLA-A and HLA-B alleles for most subjects in the first cohort. According to a later genetic analysis, donors in an Asian-associated ancestry cluster had fewer N-insertions in productive TCRs than the roughly 670-donor mean. When HLA alleles, especially DR and DQ, strongly co-occurred, TCR associations were difficult to assign to individual alleles. Across donors, most TCR sequences were observed very rarely, whereas some public TCRs were present in many individuals. In a later analysis, most CMV-associated TCR beta chains were found to appear HLA-restricted, with HLA associations seemingly driven largely by CMV exposure. According to the authors, the approach could potentially be generalized to other disease states and immunological phenotypes. Because counts were too low, roughly 16 rarely observed V segments, including chromosome 9 orphons, were excluded from the earlier analysis of 587 of the donors. An association between a missense DCLRE1C variant and V-gene and J-gene trimming of TCR beta chains was found in a later genetic analysis and replicated in an independent cohort.

This clone occurred a few times. Its antigen remains unidentified. Base qualities are not provided; no much larger clone lies one nucleotide away. The cohort was made up of several hundred healthy bone marrow donors. At the time of sampling, all cohort members were nominally healthy, though unrecorded immune exposures were likely present. The donor tested CMV seronegative, placing the donor among the 350 to 400 seronegative members of the cohort. Every donor gave a peripheral blood sample, and the peripheral blood mononuclear cells from that sample were used for TCR beta sequencing. Genomic DNA extraction from the blood cell samples was performed with the Qiagen DNeasy Blood Extraction Kit. Library preparation used the immunoSEQ multiplex PCR assay. For the multiplex PCR, a mixture combining 60 forward primers for TCR Vbeta segments and 13 reverse primers for TCR Jbeta segments was used. The CDR3 region of rearranged TCR beta genes was amplified from genomic DNA with a multiplex PCR assay. Amplified TCR beta libraries were sequenced as 87-base-pair reads on the Illumina HiSeq System. The published analysis was carried out like this. Across the 600 to 700 repertoires, a later analysis counted approximately 75 million unique TCR beta chains, 8.5 million to 12 million of which were shared by at least two donors. To remove PCR and sequencing errors, raw reads were error-corrected and collapsed into unique sequences using a nearest-neighbor algorithm that merged closely related sequences. To assign V, D and J gene segments, CDR3 sequences were aligned to IMGT reference sequences. Each retained sequence needed at least a six-nucleotide match to both a V gene segment and a J gene segment. A rearrangement was called productive if the CDR3 had no stop codons and remained in frame with V and J, and every other rearrangement was called non-productive. CDR3 was defined by IMGT convention, running from the second conserved V-encoded cysteine to the conserved J-encoded phenylalanine. The earlier analysis of fewer than 700 of the donors excluded sequences that lacked an unambiguous match to a single V gene segment. An earlier analysis of 587 of the donors called V segments functional above 56.7% productive rearrangements and segregating when the between-donor standard deviation exceeded 5%. A statistical classification framework was developed to diagnose cytomegalovirus status using the catalog of TCR beta chain sequences. A later analysis assigned V and J genes by comparing TCR nucleotide sequences with IMGT/GENE-DB human TR gene sequences. In a later analysis, CDR3 sequences and most-parsimonious VDJ recombination scenarios were assigned using the TCRdist pipeline. In a later analysis, each TCR beta chain was defined by its CDR3 amino acid sequence together with its V-gene family, and reads without a unique V-gene family were excluded. As a way to deal with suspected cross-contamination and a sequencing artifact, a later analysis dropped 450 to 600 nucleotide sequences that were highly shared and had low generation probability. For each public chain, a later analysis derived a clonal expansion index from normalized ranks of inferred template counts within each repertoire. In a later analysis, generation probabilities were computed using a VDJ recombination model fitted to out-of-frame rearrangements, and the results were checked against IGoR. In a later analysis, TCR-TCR, TCR-HLA and TCR-CMV co-occurrence was scored with hypergeometric tests, and a repertoire-size bias correction was applied to TCR pairs. False discovery rates were estimated in a later analysis by permuting HLA or CMV assignments 20 times. In a later analysis, co-occurring TCRs were grouped using DBSCAN, and TCRdist sequence similarity was added for clustering within HLA-allele-positive subsets. Co-occurrence clustering excluded repertoires with fewer than 30,000 or more than 120,000 public chains, plus five with anomalous nucleotide sharing. TCRdb carries this immuneACCESS record with in-frame sequences only. Its versions omit some clonotypes, under half of them owing to an unresolved V gene in the studies checked, with the rest unexplained. Clone size and V and J calls were adopted from that table, with D and trimming inferred from the DNA. The sample profile shows over 100,000 clones; 73% of them were found once. Under 10% of the sample is taken by the ten largest.

At the junction V is shortened by 6 bases and J by 7 bases, with 16 bases in between. The CDR3, from cysteine to phenylalanine, totals 15 residues. CDR3 DNA is the only sequence kept; it has 45 bases, read in frame from the first base. Based on the germline V gene, the CDR1 and CDR2 sequences are SNHLY and FYNNEI. The source is a man between 40 and 49 years old in good health and CMV-seronegative. Rearrangement joined TRBV2 to TRBJ1-6, and perhaps TRBD1 as D gene, on 6 matching bases. Sequenced: PBMCs. The DNA sequence is as follows: TGTGCCAGCAGCGCCGGGGGGCAGGGGAATTCACCCCTCCACTTT. The translation is CASSAGGQGNSPLHF.